The following is a TCR beta chain sequence with its context. Per the authors' pipeline: Reference gene primer amplification gave nucleated cell count estimates. Sequencing used immunoSEQ multiplex PCR; TCRdb keeps in-frame clones, though not all of them. V and J calls and clone size are given by that table; D and trimming were obtained from the DNA. The sample carries about 490,000 clones, 80% to 90% recorded once. The sample is drawn from a study of blood T cell repertoires in COVID-19. Overall study: From the United States, Italy and Spain came samples of acute and convalescent COVID-19.

Deletions cut 3 bases from V and 4 bases from J, with 13 bases between. The CDR3 has 14 amino acids. Germline V CDR1 and CDR2: SGDLS, YYNGEE. Source material: peripheral blood. The sequence was collected from a human donor in a cohort sampled during active COVID-19. This rearrangement joins TRBV9 to TRBJ1-2; possible D gene TRBD1, 6 bases. DNA for the CDR3: TGTGCCAGCAGCGACATTGGACAGTCCTATGGCTACACCTTC. Translation: CASSDIGQSYGYTF.